The present entry profiles one T cell receptor beta chain with its context. The data were taken from a study of CD8+CD57+ T cells in acquired aplastic anemia. Study overall: The DNA of sorted CD4+ and CD8+ cells averaged approximately 3.3 ug.

CDR3 and TCR beta VDJ profiling relied on genomic DNA as the template. MiXCR, applied by TCRdb to the reads, yields one record per CDR3 protein. This sample has 150,000 to 180,000 distinct CDR3 sequences, with about 48% found just once. CD8+CD57+ cell expansion had been shown by flow cytometry in patients chosen for sequencing. Each patient gave a blood sample that was collected before any therapy had been received. V lost 5 bases and J lost 1, with 10 bases in between. Germline CDR1 is SNHLY and CDR2 is FYNNEI. The CDR3 runs to 14 residues. Sequencing input: sorted CD4+, CD8+, or CD8+CD57+ T cells (not recorded which) from PBMCs. The sequence came from a human donor with aplastic anemia. V and J are TRBV2 and TRBJ2-3; either TRBD1 or TRBD2 may supply D (5 bases each). This chain's CDR3 is CASSLGRRTDTQYF. The CDR3 coding sequence is TGTGCCAGCAGTTTGGGACGGCGCACAGATACGCAGTATTTT.